A single sample gave rise to the 20 T cell receptor beta chains below, sequenced in a study of T-cell reconstitution after alpha-beta-depleted transplantation in children. Molecular barcoding with unique molecular identifiers was used for the TCRbeta library. TCRdb reprocessed the PCR reads via MiXCR and lists one record per CDR3 protein. The data hold 750,000 to 950,000 distinct CDR3 sequences, with less than 20% observed a single time. The sequencing here drew on PBMCs, mostly from graft donor cells, taken 360 days after TCRalphabeta/CD19-depleted stem cell transplant. These receptors were taken from a male patient between 5 and 17 years old who had a stem cell transplant for acute lymphoblastic leukemia, so the T cells may come from the graft donor.

The table lists this clonotype with a few counts. V gene TRBV10-3 combines with J gene TRBJ2-5, with D possibly being TRBD1 or TRBD2 (6 bases each). Germline lookup yields CDR1 ENHRY and CDR2 SYGVKD. V lost 4 bases, J lost 5 bases, and 14 bases lay in between. This CDR3 region has 14 residues. CDR3 amino acids: CAISGWGAHETQYF. CDR3 nucleotides: TGTGCCATCAGTGGTTGGGGGGCGCACGAGACCCAGTACTTC.

The CDR3 protein is CASSPWDFTSGSNGEQFF. The CDR3 DNA reads TGTGCCAGCAGTCCCTGGGACTTTACTAGCGGGAGTAATGGTGAGCAGTTCTTC. V and J are TRBV6-4 and TRBJ2-1, with 11 positions matching TRBD2. The ends lost 5 bases at V and 9 bases at J; junction bases unmatched: 18. Germline V gene data show CDR1 as MRHNA and CDR2 as SNTAGT. The CDR3 length is 18 residues.

This clonotype was detected only a few times. The rearrangement joins TRBV4-1 to TRBJ1-1; 7 bases align to TRBD1. V dropped 4 bases and J dropped 4; count of bases not matched to a gene: 15. The CDR3 is made up of 17 amino acids. Germline CDR1 and CDR2: MGHRA and YSYEKL. The CDR3 sequence: CASSPHFLDRAATEAFF. CDR3 nucleotides: TGCGCCAGCAGCCCCCACTTCCTCGACAGGGCGGCCACTGAAGCTTTCTTT.

This clonotype has ten or more counts. The chain combines TRBV9 with TRBJ2-1, with 8 bases aligning to TRBD2. V gave up 0 bases and J gave up 8 bases; unmatched junction bases: 13. This CDR3 contains 17 residues. CDR1 is SGDLS and CDR2 is YYNGEE in the germline V gene. This CDR3 reads CASSVERSSGKDDEQFF. CDR3 coding DNA: TGTGCCAGCAGCGTAGAGAGAAGTAGCGGGAAGGACGATGAGCAGTTCTTC.

This clonotype was counted only a few times. V gene TRBV7-8 combines with J gene TRBJ2-7; no reliable D call. Trimming removed 4 bases at V and 2 bases at J, with 18 bases between. The germline V gene encodes CDR1 SGHVS and CDR2 FQNEAQ. This CDR3 comprises 16 residues. CDR3 region: CASSSPLHTQTYEQYF. The CDR3 DNA follows: TGTGCCAGCAGCTCACCCCTCCATACTCAAACCTACGAGCAGTACTTC.

This clonotype was detected only a few times. CDR3 nucleotides: TGTGCCAGCAGGGGGTCCCGGGGAACCACAGATACGCAGTATTTT. Residues: CASRGSRGTTDTQYF. This rearrangement joins TRBV6-1 to TRBJ2-3; D possibly corresponds to TRBD2 (5 bases). This CDR3 comprises 15 residues. CDR1 and CDR2 (germline): MNHNS, SASEGT. With 6 bases removed from V and 2 bases from J, the gap between germline ends came to 15 bases.

A few counts support this clonotype. The V and J genes are TRBV6-5 and TRBJ2-1; D uncertain. The CDR3 consists of 12 residues. V was shortened by 3 bases and J by 10 bases, with 10 bases between the two germline ends. Germline CDR1 reads MNHEY; CDR2 reads SVGAGI. The CDR3 here is CASSYSGSEQFF. The CDR3 DNA reads as TGTGCCAGCAGTTATTCGGGCTCCGAGCAGTTCTTC.

This clonotype came up many times. CDR3 loop: CASSLDGRGKYQETQYF. CDR3 nucleotides: TGCGCCAGCAGCTTGGACGGCCGGGGGAAGTACCAAGAGACCCAGTACTTC. The chain carries TRBV5-1 and TRBJ2-5, with D possibly being TRBD2 (6 bases). Germline V gene lookup returns CDR1 SGHRS and CDR2 YFSETQ. The V and J ends lost 0 bases and 0 bases respectively, with 15 bases between them. This CDR3 region has 17 residues. The variable domain in full, with the rest retrieved from reference TRBV5-1 and TRBJ2-5, is KAGVTQTPRYLIKTRGQQVTLSCSPISGHRSVSWYQQTPGQGLQFLFEYFSETQRNKGNFPGRFSGRQFSNSRSEMNVSTLELGDSALYLCASSLDGRGKYQETQYFGPGTRLLVL.

This clonotype was seen only a few times. V gene TRBV5-1 combines with J gene TRBJ2-4; 11 nucleotides match TRBD1. V was clipped by 4 bases and J by 4 bases; unmatched bases: 7. In germline, CDR1 is SGHRS, CDR2 YFSETQ. There are 16 residues in the CDR3. CDR3: CASSPDRGRIKNIQYF. In DNA form, the CDR3 reads TGCGCCAGCAGCCCGGACAGGGGGCGCATTAAAAACATTCAGTACTTC.

This clonotype showed up just a few times. The chain couples TRBV10-3 to TRBJ2-1; 13 nucleotides agree with TRBD2. The CDR3 is 15 amino acids. V shed 5 bases, J shed 6 bases, and the junction held 4 bases outside the gene matches. Germline-derived CDR1 and CDR2 are ENHRY and SYGVKD. The CDR3 sequence: CAISPGLAGSNEQFF. The CDR3 bases are TGTGCCATCAGTCCGGGACTAGCGGGATCCAATGAGCAGTTCTTC.

The CDR3 here is CASSPSGKRGETQYF. The DNA for the CDR3 is TGTGCCAGCTCACCATCGGGGAAACGAGGAGAGACCCAGTACTTC. The chain uses TRBV18 and TRBJ2-5; tentative D call: TRBD2 (5 bases). Germline-derived CDR1 and CDR2 are KGHSH and LQKENI. Trimming left V 2 bases short and J 4 bases short, with 14 bases between. The length of the CDR3 is 15 residues.

The chain has TRBV5-1 and TRBJ2-1; 11 nucleotides align to TRBD1. Trimming removed 7 bases from V and 4 bases from J; junction bases left unmatched: 7. CDR1 and CDR2 (germline): SGHRS, YFSETQ. CDR3 length: 15 amino acids. The CDR3 region is CASGQGALSYNEQFF. The CDR3 DNA reads TGCGCCAGCGGACAGGGGGCTTTATCGTACAATGAGCAGTTCTTC.

This chain uses TRBV12-3 or TRBV12-4 with TRBJ2-2; 8 bases are a match to TRBD1. With 6 bases clipped from V and 8 bases from J, the junction kept 8 bases outside the gene matches. CDR3 size: 14 residues. This CDR3 reads CASSRDRWGGELFF. The DNA for the CDR3 is TGTGCCAGCAGCAGGGACAGGTGGGGAGGGGAGCTGTTTTTT.

This sequence joins TRBV29-1 and TRBJ2-2; D may be TRBD1 or TRBD2 (5 bases each). Germline CDR1 reads SQVTM; CDR2 reads ANQGSEA. The V end lost 4 bases, the J end lost 3 bases, and 12 bases lay between the germline ends. CDR3 length: 14 residues. DNA of the CDR3: TGCAGCGTTGCCTCAGGGACGTACACCGGGGAGCTGTTTTTT. Residues: CSVASGTYTGELFF.

This clonotype was seen only a few times. J is TRBJ2-2 and V is TRBV5-1; 8 bases align to TRBD2. Per the germline V gene, CDR1 is SGHRS and CDR2 is YFSETQ. The CDR3 loop spans 15 amino acids. The junction had 5 bases not matched to a gene; V was cut back by 4 bases and J by 3 bases. Here the CDR3 DNA reads TGCGCCAGCAGCCCCTCTAGCGGGTACACCGGGGAGCTGTTTTTT. It specifies CASSPSSGYTGELFF.

This clonotype has at least ten counts. The chain employs TRBV4-1 and TRBJ2-7; TRBD1 matches 10 bases. There are 14 residues in the CDR3. Germline V gene lookup returns CDR1 MGHRA and CDR2 YSYEKL. With V trimmed by 3 bases and J by 4 bases, 3 bases remained unmatched. The CDR3 loop is CASSHWDRGYEQYF. CDR3 nucleotides: TGCGCCAGCAGCCACTGGGACAGGGGTTACGAGCAGTACTTC.

This clonotype was detected ten times or more. This chain links TRBV20-1 with TRBJ2-1; TRBD2 might be the D (6 bases). The V end was cut by 1 base, the J end by 2 bases, with 12 bases between. Germline CDR1 reads DFQATT; CDR2 reads SNEGSKA (reference sequence). The CDR3 length is 15 residues. DNA for the CDR3: TGCAGTGCTAGAGTCATTAGCGGACCCTACAATGAGCAGTTCTTC. Residues: CSARVISGPYNEQFF.

The chain recombines TRBV18 with TRBJ2-7, with 7 bases fitting TRBD2. This CDR3 spans 13 amino acids. The V gene end was trimmed by 2 bases and the J gene end by 3 bases; junction bases not matched to a gene: 1. Germline V gene lookup returns CDR1 KGHSH and CDR2 LQKENI. The CDR3 DNA is TGTGCCAGCTCACCATGGGGGGGCTACGAGCAGTACTTC. Translation gives CASSPWGGYEQYF.

In its sample, this clonotype was seen many times. V is TRBV29-1 and J is TRBJ1-1; no clear D. The CDR3 length is 12 residues. Germline-derived CDR1 and CDR2 are SQVTM and ANQGSEA. Trimming stripped 6 bases from V and 1 base from J, with 9 bases between. DNA for the CDR3: TGCAGCGTCGGACGGAAGAACACTGAAGCTTTCTTT. Protein sequence: CSVGRKNTEAFF.

With respect to this clonotype: Because the CDR3 is missing its conserved closing phenylalanine or tryptophan, this is likely a read error. This sequence joins TRBV7-9 and TRBJ1-1; possibly TRBD1 for D (5 bases). This CDR3 has 14 amino acids. The germline gives CDR1 SEHNR, CDR2 FQNEAQ (reference sequence). The V end lost 5 bases, the J end lost 0 bases, and 10 bases lay between the germline ends. CDR3 in DNA: TGTGCCAGCAGCCCCGCCAGGGTGAACACTGAAGCTTTCATT. Amino acids: CASSPARVNTEAFI.